The 27 T cell receptor beta chains in this list originate from one sample, sequenced in a study of T cells in Graves' hyperthyroidism and ophthalmopathy. Amplified regions were TCR beta CDR3 sequences from RNA transcripts. First-round RT-PCR with HTBI primers amplified the TCR CDR3 region. Via MiXCR, TCRdb re-called the multiplex PCR reads, giving one row per CDR3 protein. The sample shows 550,000 to 650,000 distinct CDR3 sequences, over 11% of them seen only once. The sample comprised blood. These receptor sequences come from a woman aged 25 to 39 with Graves' hyperthyroidism that later progressed to Graves' ophthalmopathy.

Many counts were recorded for this clonotype. V gene TRBV24-1 combines with J gene TRBJ1-1; D is uncertain. The CDR3 covers 12 residues. Germline loops: CDR1 KGHDR, CDR2 SFDVKD. The V gene lost 1 base and the J gene lost 11 bases, with 10 bases spanning the gap. The CDR3 loop is CATSDFGERAFF. In DNA form, the CDR3 reads TGTGCCACCAGTGATTTTGGGGAGAGGGCTTTCTTT.

The table lists this clonotype with a few counts. This sequence joins TRBV6-1 and TRBJ1-4; weak D call: TRBD1 (6 bases). CDR3 length equals 14 residues. The germline gives CDR1 MNHNS, CDR2 SASEGT. V was shortened by 1 base and J by 6 bases, with 9 bases between the two germline ends. The CDR3 nucleotides read TGTGCCAGCAGTGAAGACAGGGAGGATGAAAAACTGTTTTTT. It specifies CASSEDREDEKLFF.

This clonotype came up many times. The gene calls are TRBV25-1 and TRBJ2-1; perhaps D is TRBD1 or TRBD2 (6 bases each). Germline lookup yields CDR1 MGHDK and CDR2 SYGVNS. V was shortened by 6 bases and J by 9 bases, with 18 bases between the two germline ends. This CDR3 comprises 14 residues. The CDR3: CASSPGHPGAEQFF. In nucleotides, the CDR3 is TGTGCCAGCAGCCCTGGACACCCGGGGGCTGAGCAGTTCTTC.

The CDR3 here is CAISKGADSNQPQHF. CDR3 in DNA: TGTGCCATCAGTAAGGGGGCCGATAGCAATCAGCCCCAGCATTTT. This chain links TRBV10-3 with TRBJ1-5; TRBD1 matches at 7 bases. The germline V gene has CDR1 ENHRY and CDR2 SYGVKD. The CDR3 consists of 15 residues. V lost 5 bases, J lost 0 bases, and 4 bases stayed unmatched.

The sample holds a few counts of this clonotype. The V and J genes are TRBV10-3 and TRBJ1-1; 7 bases align to TRBD1. J gave up 0 bases and V 8 bases, and 6 bases lay outside the gene matches. CDR1 is ENHRY, CDR2 SYGVKD, per germline. The length of the CDR3 is 14 residues. The CDR3 DNA reads TGTGCCATCCGAAGAGGACAGGTGAACACTGAAGCTTTCTTT. It translates to CAIRRGQVNTEAFF.

This clonotype showed up many times. The chain employs TRBV15 and TRBJ2-3; D is possibly TRBD1 (5 bases). There are 17 residues in the CDR3. CDR1 and CDR2 from the germline V gene are LNHNV and YYDKDF (reference sequence). Deletions cut 4 bases from V and 0 bases from J, with 17 bases between. The CDR3: CATSTEKGYISTDTQYF. The CDR3 DNA reads TGTGCCACCAGCACCGAGAAGGGGTACATTAGCACAGATACGCAGTATTTT.

About this clonotype: Relative to the germline gene, one junction end is altered; a read error may explain this. The J gene is TRBJ2-3, the V gene TRBV7-9, with 11 bases aligning to TRBD1. Germline CDR1 reads SEHNR; CDR2 reads FQNEAQ (reference sequence). The CDR3 has 18 amino acids. In DNA, the CDR3 is TGCGCCAGCAGCCAAGGCCCCGTAGGGACAGGGGGGACAGATACGCAGTATTTT. It yields the protein CASSQGPVGTGGTDTQYF.

At least ten counts were recorded for this clonotype. V gene TRBV27 combines with J gene TRBJ1-1, with unresolved D. Trimming pared 6 bases from V and 0 bases from J, leaving 2 bases between. The CDR3 has 11 residues. Germline CDR1 MNHEY, CDR2 SMNVEV (reference sequence). CDR3 nucleotide sequence: TGTGCCAGCAGGGTGAACACTGAAGCTTTCTTT. As protein: CASRVNTEAFF.

This clonotype was counted a few times. The chain employs TRBV6-1 and TRBJ2-7; D uncertain. Germline CDR1 is MNHNS and CDR2 is SASEGT. The CDR3 has 11 residues. The germline V and J ends were trimmed by 7 bases and 5 bases, with 9 bases remaining between them. The CDR3 DNA reads TGTGCCAGCAAATCCTTCCACGAGCAGTACTTC. Translating it yields CASKSFHEQYF.

This clonotype was recorded many times. The chain links TRBV7-2 to TRBJ1-5; no clear D gene. The CDR3 has 13 residues. Germline CDR1 is SGHTA and CDR2 is FQGNSA. Trimming took off 1 base at V and 4 bases at J, with 5 bases between the two ends. The chain's CDR3 is CASSLERNQPQHF. The DNA for the CDR3 is TGTGCCAGCAGCTTAGAGAGGAATCAGCCCCAGCATTTT.

This clonotype was seen many times. The V call is TRBV27, the J call TRBJ2-1, with 8 nucleotides matching TRBD2. The J segment lost 7 bases and the V segment lost 4 bases, leaving 15 bases of the junction unmatched. This CDR3 is 17 amino acids long. Germline assignment: CDR1 MNHEY and CDR2 SMNVEV (reference sequence). The CDR3 region is CASSSLSLGRAGNEQFF. CDR3 coding DNA: TGTGCCAGCAGTTCCCTCTCGCTCGGGAGGGCCGGGAATGAGCAGTTCTTC.

In its sample, this clonotype was seen many times. V usage is TRBV28 and J usage is TRBJ1-4; D is undetermined. There are 14 residues in the CDR3. Trimming removed 7 bases from V and 7 bases from J, with 16 bases in between. The germline V gene encodes CDR1 MDHEN and CDR2 SYDVKM. The CDR3 region is CASTLEGMGEKLFF. The CDR3 DNA sequence: TGTGCCAGCACCCTGGAAGGGATGGGTGAAAAACTGTTTTTT.

The V and J genes are TRBV4-1 and TRBJ1-1; weak D call: TRBD1 (5 bases). V gave up 0 bases and J gave up 4 bases, with 12 bases separating them. CDR1 and CDR2 (germline): MGHRA, YSYEKL. This CDR3 has 15 amino acids. DNA for the CDR3: TGCGCCAGCAGCCAAGATCACATAAGGGGCACTGAAGCTTTCTTT. Its translation is CASSQDHIRGTEAFF.

This clonotype was seen ten or more times. The CDR3 here is CSARVKLSTVPYEQYF. CDR3 sequence (DNA): TGCAGTGCTAGAGTAAAACTGTCGACAGTCCCCTACGAGCAGTACTTC. The V and J genes are TRBV20-1 and TRBJ2-7; possible D gene TRBD1, 5 bases. Per the germline V gene, CDR1 is DFQATT and CDR2 is SNEGSKA (reference sequence). Between the trimmed V and J ends, which lost 1 base and 2 bases, there was a span of 18 bases. The CDR3 consists of 16 residues.

This clonotype was detected ten times or more. The chain employs TRBV20-1 and TRBJ1-5; no clear D gene. Trimming cost V 0 bases and J 11 bases, with 11 bases left between them. Per the germline V gene, CDR1 is DFQATT and CDR2 is SNEGSKA (reference sequence). The CDR3 extends over 12 amino acids. CDR3 nucleotides: TGCAGTGCTAGAGAGGCAGGCCAGACCCAGCATTTT. Protein: CSAREAGQTQHF.

This chain joins TRBV20-1 and TRBJ2-5; TRBD2 is a possible D gene (5 bases). Trimming removed 6 bases at V and 5 bases at J, with 13 bases between. From germline, CDR1 is DFQATT and CDR2 SNEGSKA (reference sequence). The CDR3 has 12 amino acids. The CDR3 reads CSAEDSGETQYF. The CDR3 DNA sequence: TGCAGTGCCGAGGACTCTGGGGAGACCCAGTACTTC.

This sequence joins TRBV6-1 and TRBJ2-2, with D perhaps matching TRBD1 or TRBD2 (5 bases each). Trimming removed 6 bases at V and 4 bases at J, with 9 bases between. CDR3 length: 13 amino acids. Germline V gives CDR1 MNHNS, CDR2 SASEGT. The CDR3 DNA reads TGTGCCAGCAGCGGGACGGCCACCGGGGAGCTGTTTTTT. It translates to CASSGTATGELFF.

This clonotype was detected ten times or more. The chain combines TRBV6-5 with TRBJ1-1; D unclear. Trimming shortened V by 0 bases and J by 4 bases, and 15 bases separated the two germline ends. CDR3 length: 16 amino acids. The germline CDR1 and CDR2 sequences are MNHEY and SVGAGI. CDR3 residues: CASSYSAATGSTEAFF. Here the CDR3 DNA reads TGTGCCAGCAGTTACTCGGCTGCAACGGGGTCCACTGAAGCTTTCTTT.

The table lists this clonotype with many counts. J is TRBJ2-5 and V is TRBV18; the D is unclear. V shed 0 bases and J shed 4 bases, with 3 bases lying between them. This CDR3 is 12 amino acids long. Germline V gives CDR1 KGHSH, CDR2 LQKENI. The CDR3 DNA reads TGTGCCAGCTCACCACCGCTAGAGACCCAGTACTTC. It is translated as CASSPPLETQYF.

This clonotype was seen repeatedly, ten times or more. The chain employs TRBV19 and TRBJ1-2; D perhaps matches TRBD1 (5 bases). CDR3 length equals 14 residues. The V end lost 7 bases, the J end lost 2 bases, and 14 bases lay between the germline ends. Germline loops: CDR1 LNHDA, CDR2 SQIVND (reference sequence). This CDR3 reads CASTLGRLNYGYTF. The CDR3 coding sequence is TGTGCCAGTACCTTGGGACGGCTAAACTATGGCTACACCTTC.

V and J are TRBV6-1 and TRBJ1-1; no clear D. The CDR3 runs 16 residues. V was cut by 3 bases and J by 0 bases, with 14 bases left in between. Germline CDR1 is MNHNS and CDR2 is SASEGT. CDR3 coding DNA: TGTGCCAGCAGTGACTCCGGGATTTCTTTGAACACTGAAGCTTTCTTT. This codes for CASSDSGISLNTEAFF.

This clonotype was seen at least ten times. The J gene is TRBJ1-1, the V gene TRBV18; tentative D call: TRBD1 (5 bases). V was clipped by 3 bases and J by 1 base, with 12 bases between them. The germline CDR1 and CDR2 sequences are KGHSH and LQKENI. This CDR3 is built from 15 residues. CDR3 loop: CASSPLTDPNTEAFF. The CDR3 region has the DNA TGTGCCAGCTCACCGCTGACAGACCCGAACACTGAAGCTTTCTTT. Variable domain in full (rest from reference TRBV18 and TRBJ1-1): NAGVMQNPRHLVRRRGQEARLRCSPMKGHSHVYWYRQLPEEGLKFMVYLQKENIIDESGMPKERFSAEFPKEGPSILRIQQVVRGDSAAYFCASSPLTDPNTEAFFGQGTRLTVV.

This clonotype appeared many times. This chain links TRBV7-2 with TRBJ2-1; 7 bases are a match to TRBD2. Germline CDR1 is SGHTA and CDR2 is FQGNSA. Unmatched junction bases numbered 4, after V lost 7 bases and J lost 1 base. The CDR3 spans 14 residues. The CDR3 coding sequence is TGTGCCAGCACCCAAGCGGGGTCCTACAATGAGCAGTTCTTC. It yields the protein CASTQAGSYNEQFF.

This clonotype was detected many times. The chain links TRBV12-3 or TRBV12-4 to TRBJ1-2, with a possible D match to TRBD1 (5 bases). V lost 0 bases to trimming and J lost 0 bases, with 8 bases between them. This CDR3 comprises 15 residues. The CDR3 sequence: CASSLAGAPNYGYTF. The DNA of the CDR3 is TGTGCCAGCAGTTTAGCTGGGGCTCCTAACTATGGCTACACCTTC.

This clonotype showed up many times. The chain joins TRBV12-3 or TRBV12-4 to TRBJ1-5; tentative D call: TRBD1 (6 bases). Trimming removed 2 bases from V and 7 bases from J, with 21 bases in between. This CDR3 has 17 amino acids. The CDR3 loop reads CASSLRDGWGAGQPQHF. The CDR3 bases are TGTGCCAGCAGTTTAAGGGACGGCTGGGGGGCAGGACAGCCCCAGCATTTT.

This clonotype has only a few counts. Given a much more abundant clone one base away, this may be a read error. CDR3 loop: CAISYSTGGPNYGYTF. The DNA of the CDR3 is TGTGCCATCAGTTACTCGACAGGGGGGCCCAACTATGGCTACACCTTC. The chain employs TRBV10-3 and TRBJ1-2; 9 bases are a match to TRBD1. Per the germline V gene, CDR1 is ENHRY and CDR2 is SYGVKD. This CDR3 comprises 16 residues. The V gene end was trimmed by 5 bases and the J gene end by 2 bases; junction bases not matched to a gene: 9.

This clonotype was seen at least ten times. The gene calls are TRBV4-3 and TRBJ2-7; maybe TRBD2 (5 bases). Looked up from germline, CDR1 is LGHNA and CDR2 is YSLEER. The CDR3 contains 14 residues. V lost 0 bases, J lost 7 bases, and 13 bases lay in between. The CDR3 reads CASSQERDTGEQYF. The DNA of the CDR3 is TGCGCCAGCAGCCAAGAGCGCGATACGGGGGAGCAGTACTTC.